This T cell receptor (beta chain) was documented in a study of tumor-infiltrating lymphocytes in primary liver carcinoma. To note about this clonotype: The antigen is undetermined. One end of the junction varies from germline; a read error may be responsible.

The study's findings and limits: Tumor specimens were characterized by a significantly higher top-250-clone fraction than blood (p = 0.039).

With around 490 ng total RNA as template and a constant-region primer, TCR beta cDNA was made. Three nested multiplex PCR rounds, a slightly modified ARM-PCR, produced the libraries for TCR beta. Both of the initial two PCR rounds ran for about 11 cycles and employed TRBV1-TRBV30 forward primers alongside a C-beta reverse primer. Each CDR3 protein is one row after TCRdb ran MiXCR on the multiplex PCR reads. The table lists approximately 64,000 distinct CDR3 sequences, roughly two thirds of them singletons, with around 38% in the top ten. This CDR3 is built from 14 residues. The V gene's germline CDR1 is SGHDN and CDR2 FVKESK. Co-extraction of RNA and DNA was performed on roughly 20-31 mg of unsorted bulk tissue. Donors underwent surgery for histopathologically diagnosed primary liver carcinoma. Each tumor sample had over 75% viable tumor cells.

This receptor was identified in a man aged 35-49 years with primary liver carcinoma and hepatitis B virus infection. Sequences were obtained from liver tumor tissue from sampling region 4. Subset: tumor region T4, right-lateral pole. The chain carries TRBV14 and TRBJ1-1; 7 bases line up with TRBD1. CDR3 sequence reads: CASTLRRGGTETSF. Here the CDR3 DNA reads TGTGCCAGCACCCTTCGCCGAGGGGGCACTGAAACTTCCTTT.